This T cell receptor (beta chain) comes out of a study of blood T cells in healthy people across ages (dated by TCRdb to between 2014 and 2017). Context from the whole study: In model experiments, roughly one uniquely barcoded TCR beta cDNA molecule per two T cells was captured by template switching. To avoid experimental bias, donors of different ages were spread randomly across the sequencing lanes. The study analyzed two additional independent replicas of 1 million unique cDNA reads from the same blood draw for two donors, one aged 18 to 30 and one aged 80 or older. Age-related changes in TCR beta repertoire diversity were measured in the study by deep sequencing normalized with unique cDNA molecular identifiers. The donors were divided into four age groups: young (average around 16 years), middle-aged (about 40), aged (approximately 62) and long-lived (about 80). General study outcomes and caveats: Because the CMV infection status of the donors was unknown, age-related changes in expanded clonotypes may potentially have been confounded. Total diversity estimates from one million sequenced T cells were considered lower bounds and underestimates. A strong correlation was found between observed TCR beta diversity and the percentage of naive T cells measured by flow cytometry. Because profiling used bulk unsorted PBMCs, naive and antigen-experienced compartments could not be compared conclusively. As age increased, observed TCR beta diversity per million T cells dropped in a roughly linear way, and a significant reduction was already evident by age about 40. Compared with the aged group, more naive CD4+ T cells, fewer expanded clones and increased TCR diversity were shown by the long-lived group, suggesting age selection.

The method was 5' RACE. Instrument on record: Illumina HiSeq 2500. A second PCR of about 7 to 12 cycles was run with a J-beta primer mix and a sample-barcoded 5' primer. A unique molecular identifier was introduced onto each TCR beta cDNA molecule by a template-switch 5' adaptor carrying 12 random nucleotides. Each sample yielded at least 2.5 million CDR3-containing paired-end reads. The Mint cDNA synthesis kit, primed by a TRBC-specific oligonucleotide, was used to synthesize first-strand cDNA from all RNA. Following uracil-DNA glycosylase treatment, all cDNA underwent a first 18-cycle PCR with the universal primers M1SS and BC2_uni_R. The authors' analysis ran thus. For normalization, 1 million high-quality reads were randomly selected from each sample, with every read carrying a distinct molecular identifier. Reads with shared molecular identifiers were discarded instead of being binned into consensus sequences. MiTCR, run with a Q25 quality threshold and the strictest error-elimination algorithm, handled CDR3 identification, clonotype clustering and error correction. A nonparametric unseen species model using Euler transformation provided a lower-bound estimate of total TCR beta diversity. Starting from the raw public reads, TCRdb applied fastp trimming at Q25, assembled clones with MiXCR and retained in-frame beta chains. Each entry is one CDR3 protein sequence, shown with its most common DNA and genes. The V and J calls and clone size come from TCRdb's table, not from the authors' own analysis. The sample yields 600,000 or so distinct CDR3 sequences; 45% to 55% were counted once. Together, the top ten hold about 26% of the sample.

From the cysteine through the phenylalanine, the CDR3 covers 16 amino acids. Here the CDR3 DNA is all that survives: 48 bases in frame from base 1. In the germline V gene, CDR1 corresponds to ENHRY and CDR2 to SYGVKD. Deletion took 0 bases off V and 3 bases off J, with a span of 15 bases between the germline ends. This clonotype was seen a handful of times. Its antigen remains undetermined. Per-base quality was not reported, and no clone a single base away is much larger than it. Systemically healthy Caucasian individuals from Russia, 35 to 50 in total and aged about 6 to 100 years, were included as donors. Each donor gave about 9.8 milliliters of peripheral blood, drawn into EDTA-treated Vacutainer tubes. PBMCs were isolated by Ficoll-Paque density-gradient centrifugation, with at least 7 million obtained per sample. Total RNA, at least 6 micrograms per sample, was extracted from PBMCs with Trizol reagent. The percentages of naive CD45RAhigh/CD27high T cells were determined by flow cytometry on a PBMC aliquot from every donor.

The specimen was blood. The TCR originated in a man older than 75 in good health. This chain is built from TRBV10-3 and TRBJ2-7; a weak D assignment points to TRBD2 (7 bases agree). At the DNA level, the sequence is TGTGCCATCAGTGAGTCTGGGGGGGCTATAGGCTACGAGCAGTACTTC. The resulting protein is CAISESGGAIGYEQYF.